The 14 T cell receptor beta chains in this list originate from one sample, sequenced in a study of B cell selection in AIRE deficiency. The regulatory T cell sort gate was CD4+CD25hiCD127low/negative. Using immunoSEQ multiplex PCR, the repertoire was profiled, and TCRdb retains in-frame clones only, with some absent. Of approximately 21,000 clones in the sample, approximately 94% were seen once. Sequencing used Tregs sorted from PBMCs. These receptors were taken from a human donor with AIRE deficiency.

The rearrangement links TRBV7-2 to TRBJ1-2, with D unclear. Germline lookup yields CDR1 SGHTA and CDR2 FQGNSA. V lost 1 base and J 5 bases, leaving 5 bases between the germline ends. The CDR3 totals 12 residues. CDR3 coding DNA: TGTGCCAGCAGCTTAGGGGGTTATGGCTACACCTTC. Its translation: CASSLGGYGYTF.

The V gene is TRBV9, the J gene TRBJ1-1; D not certain. The length of the CDR3 is 14 residues. Germline CDR1 and CDR2: SGDLS and YYNGEE. Trimming shortened V by 0 bases and J by 1 base, and 7 bases separated the two germline ends. CDR3 DNA: TGTGCCAGCAGCGTAGTTGACCGGAACACTGAAGCTTTCTTT. The encoded protein is CASSVVDRNTEAFF.

The chain employs TRBV7-3 and TRBJ2-2, with D perhaps matching TRBD1 (5 bases). The CDR3 is made up of 15 amino acids. V was shortened by 5 bases and J by 2 bases, with 12 bases between the two germline ends. Germline loops: CDR1 SGHTA, CDR2 FQGTGA. Here the CDR3 reads CASSPTGANTGELFF. CDR3 sequence (DNA): TGTGCCAGCAGCCCGACTGGGGCAAACACCGGGGAGCTGTTTTTT.

V and J are TRBV6-1 and TRBJ2-7; D is unresolved. V was cut by 6 bases and J by 4 bases, with 7 bases left in between. The CDR3 totals 11 residues. In germline, CDR1 is MNHNS, CDR2 SASEGT. The CDR3 DNA reads TGTGCCAGCAGGATAAATTACGAGCAGTACTTC. Translated: CASRINYEQYF.

The rearrangement uses TRBV30 and TRBJ1-4, with 8 positions matching TRBD1. Germline loops: CDR1 GTSNPN, CDR2 SVGIG (reference sequence). The CDR3 is made up of 13 amino acids. The junction had 6 bases not matched to a gene; V was cut back by 4 bases and J by 8 bases. The chain's CDR3 is CAWTGQGKEKLFF. CDR3 DNA sequence: TGTGCCTGGACCGGACAGGGAAAGGAAAAACTGTTTTTT.

This clone was detected only a few times. This chain connects TRBV6-5 to TRBJ2-7, with 9 bases fitting TRBD1. Germline CDR1 and CDR2: MNHEY and SVGAGI. This CDR3 spans 15 amino acids. Losses at the gene ends were 4 bases for V and 1 base for J; bases not matched to a gene: 5. The CDR3 nucleotides read TGTGCCAGCAGTTCTCTGGGGACAGGGTCCTACGAGCAGTACTTC. This sequence encodes CASSSLGTGSYEQYF.

The chain combines TRBV5-6 with TRBJ2-5, with D hard to call. With 0 bases removed from V and 7 bases from J, the gap between germline ends came to 13 bases. Germline values: CDR1 SGHDT, CDR2 YYEEEE. The CDR3 is made up of 14 amino acids. The CDR3 DNA sequence: TGTGCCAGCAGCTTGGTGGGTAGCTCGGTGACCCAGTACTTC. Translation: CASSLVGSSVTQYF.

The V and J genes are TRBV6-1 and TRBJ2-4; 9 bases agree with TRBD1. Trimming removed 8 bases from V and 8 bases from J; junction bases left unmatched: 10. CDR1 and CDR2 (germline): MNHNS, SASEGT. The length of the CDR3 is 14 residues. CDR3 in amino acids: CASSWTGVGDIQYF. CDR3 DNA: TGTGCCAGCTCATGGACAGGGGTGGGGGACATTCAGTACTTC.

The chain recombines TRBV7-9 with TRBJ2-1; 7 nucleotides align to TRBD2. J lost 0 bases, V lost 2 bases, and 10 bases had no gene match. This CDR3 contains 18 residues. Per germline, CDR1 SEHNR and CDR2 FQNEAQ (reference sequence). In DNA form, the CDR3 reads TGTGCCAGCAGCTTAACCGGGAGGAGGCTTCGCTCCTACAATGAGCAGTTCTTC. Amino acids: CASSLTGRRLRSYNEQFF.

The J gene is TRBJ2-5, the V gene TRBV10-1; 8 nucleotides agree with TRBD1. Trimming at V came to 10 bases and at J to 2 bases, leaving 15 bases not matched to a gene. The CDR3 totals 16 residues. CDR1 and CDR2 (germline): WNHNN, SYGVQD (reference sequence). CDR3 region: CATSRYFGTGQETQYF. CDR3 in DNA: TGCGCCACCAGCCGCTATTTCGGGACAGGTCAAGAGACCCAGTACTTC.

The gene calls are TRBV5-1 and TRBJ1-6, with TRBD1 identical over 7 bases. The V segment lost 9 bases and the J segment 7 bases; nucleotides outside the gene matches: 7. Germline V gene data show CDR1 as SGHRS and CDR2 as YFSETQ. CDR3 length: 13 residues. Here the CDR3 reads CATARDSNSPLHF. In DNA form, the CDR3 reads TGCGCCACAGCGAGGGACAGCAATTCACCCCTCCACTTT.

This clone was seen only once. J is TRBJ2-3 and V is TRBV7-6, with D uncertain. From germline, CDR1 is SGHVS and CDR2 FNYEAQ. Trimming removed 5 bases at V and 2 bases at J, with 2 bases between. CDR3 length: 11 residues. CDR3 amino acids: CASSLTDTQYF. The CDR3 nucleotides are TGTGCCAGCAGCCTCACAGATACGCAGTATTTT.

This chain joins TRBV5-1 and TRBJ1-4; D gene unclear. The V and J ends lost 2 bases and 8 bases respectively, with 13 bases between them. There are 14 residues in the CDR3. The germline V gene has CDR1 SGHRS and CDR2 YFSETQ. CDR3 sequence: CASSFGGGREKLFF. CDR3 in DNA: TGCGCCAGCAGCTTTGGCGGAGGGCGGGAAAAACTGTTTTTT.

This rearrangement joins TRBV29-1 to TRBJ2-1; the D gene is possibly TRBD1 (5 bases). The CDR3 is 12 amino acids. Trimming cost V 6 bases and J 15 bases, with 21 bases left between them. Germline V CDR1 and CDR2: SQVTM, ANQGSEA. The CDR3 reads CSVYTGTSGRFF. CDR3 DNA: TGCAGCGTCTATACGGGCACTTCAGGGCGGTTCTTC.